This entry concerns a single T cell receptor (beta chain). The antigen is unknown. The sample originates from a study of a mutant IDH1 vaccine in newly diagnosed glioma. In the study overall: Vaccine dosing followed radiotherapy by 4-6 weeks, or accompanied temozolomide cycles.

Sequenced by immunoSEQ multiplex PCR; TCRdb stores in-frame clones only, minus some. Here the sample spans more than 25,000 clones, around 89% being singletons. CDR3 length: 18 amino acids. V was clipped by 1 base and J by 6 bases; unmatched bases: 10. The V gene's germline CDR1 is MNHNS and CDR2 SASEGT. Time point defined: week 5, during vaccination. Doses comprised 300 ug of mutant IDH1 20-mer peptide each, plus topical imiquimod. The sample here was PBMCs, taken from a glioma patient whose treatment included an IDH1 peptide vaccine. The chain is built from TRBV6-1 and TRBJ1-6, with 9 bases matching TRBD1. The sequence was obtained from a man between 18 and 35 years old with glioma. CDR3 amino acids: CASSEVGGQGMGNSPLHF. CDR3 coding DNA: TGTGCCAGCAGTGAAGTAGGTGGACAGGGGATGGGTAATTCACCCCTCCACTTT.